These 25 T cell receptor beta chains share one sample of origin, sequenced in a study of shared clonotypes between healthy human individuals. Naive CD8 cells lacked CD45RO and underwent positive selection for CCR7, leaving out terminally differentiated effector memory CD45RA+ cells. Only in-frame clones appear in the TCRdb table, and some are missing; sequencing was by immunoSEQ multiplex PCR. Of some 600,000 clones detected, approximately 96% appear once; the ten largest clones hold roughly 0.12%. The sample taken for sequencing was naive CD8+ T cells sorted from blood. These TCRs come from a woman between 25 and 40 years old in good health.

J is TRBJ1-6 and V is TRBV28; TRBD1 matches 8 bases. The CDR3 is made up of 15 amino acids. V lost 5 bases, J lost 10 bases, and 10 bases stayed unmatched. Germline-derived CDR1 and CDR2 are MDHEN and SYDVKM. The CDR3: CASSPYGTGASPLHF. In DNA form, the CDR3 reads TGTGCCAGCAGTCCCTACGGGACAGGTGCGTCACCCCTCCACTTT.

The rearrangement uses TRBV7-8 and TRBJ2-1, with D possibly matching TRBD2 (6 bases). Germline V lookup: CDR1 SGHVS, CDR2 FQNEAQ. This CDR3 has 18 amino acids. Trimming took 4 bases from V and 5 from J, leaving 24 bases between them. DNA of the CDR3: TGTGCCAGCAGCTCACGCCTCCCCTTTAGCGGCTTCGACAATGAGCAGTTCTTC. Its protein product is CASSSRLPFSGFDNEQFF. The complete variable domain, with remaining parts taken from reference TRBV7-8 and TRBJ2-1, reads GAGVSQSPRYKVAKRGQDVALRCDPISGHVSLFWYQQALGQGPEFLTYFQNEAQLDKSGLPSDRFFAERPEGSVSTLKIQRTQQEDSAVYLCASSSRLPFSGFDNEQFFGPGTRLTVL.

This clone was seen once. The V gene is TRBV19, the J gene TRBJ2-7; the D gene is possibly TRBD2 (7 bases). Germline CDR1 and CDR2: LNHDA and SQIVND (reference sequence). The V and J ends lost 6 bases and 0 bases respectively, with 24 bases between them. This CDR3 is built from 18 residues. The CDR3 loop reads CASRPRGFGLEGSYEQYF. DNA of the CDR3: TGTGCCAGTAGGCCCAGGGGATTTGGACTAGAGGGCTCCTACGAGCAGTACTTC.

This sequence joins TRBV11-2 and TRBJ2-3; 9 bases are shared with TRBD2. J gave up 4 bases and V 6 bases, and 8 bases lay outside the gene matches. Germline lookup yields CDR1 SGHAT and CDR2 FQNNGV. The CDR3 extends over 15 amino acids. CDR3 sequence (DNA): TGTGCCAGCAGTTATAGCGGGAGTTTCGCAGATACGCAGTATTTT. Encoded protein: CASSYSGSFADTQYF.

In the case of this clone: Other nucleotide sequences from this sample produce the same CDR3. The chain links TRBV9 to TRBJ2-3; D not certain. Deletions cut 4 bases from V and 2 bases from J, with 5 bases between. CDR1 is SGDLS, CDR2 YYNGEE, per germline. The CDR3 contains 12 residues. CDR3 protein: CASSLNTDTQYF. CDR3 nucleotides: TGTGCCAGCAGCCTAAACACAGATACGCAGTATTTT.

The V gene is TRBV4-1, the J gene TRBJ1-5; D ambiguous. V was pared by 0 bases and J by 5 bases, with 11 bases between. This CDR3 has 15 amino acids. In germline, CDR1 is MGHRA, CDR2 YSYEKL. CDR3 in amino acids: CASSQEVRTYQPQHF. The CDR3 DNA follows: TGCGCCAGCAGCCAAGAAGTTCGCACCTATCAGCCCCAGCATTTT.

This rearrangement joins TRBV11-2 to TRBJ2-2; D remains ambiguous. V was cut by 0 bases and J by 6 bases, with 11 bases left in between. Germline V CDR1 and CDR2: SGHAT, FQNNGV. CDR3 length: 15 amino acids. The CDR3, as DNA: TGTGCCAGCAGCTTAGATGCAGGTTTAGCCGGGGAGCTGTTTTTT. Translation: CASSLDAGLAGELFF.

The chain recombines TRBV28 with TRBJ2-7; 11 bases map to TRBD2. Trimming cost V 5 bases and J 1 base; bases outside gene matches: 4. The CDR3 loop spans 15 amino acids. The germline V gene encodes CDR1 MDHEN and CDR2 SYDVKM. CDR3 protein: CASSIGLAGSYEQYF. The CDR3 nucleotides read TGTGCCAGCAGTATCGGACTAGCGGGTTCCTACGAGCAGTACTTC.

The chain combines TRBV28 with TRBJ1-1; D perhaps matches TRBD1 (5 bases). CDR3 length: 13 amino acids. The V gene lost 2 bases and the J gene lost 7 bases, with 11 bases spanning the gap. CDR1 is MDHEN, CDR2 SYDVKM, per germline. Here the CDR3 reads CASSLMGGGEAFF. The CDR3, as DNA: TGTGCCAGCAGTTTAATGGGGGGTGGTGAAGCTTTCTTT.

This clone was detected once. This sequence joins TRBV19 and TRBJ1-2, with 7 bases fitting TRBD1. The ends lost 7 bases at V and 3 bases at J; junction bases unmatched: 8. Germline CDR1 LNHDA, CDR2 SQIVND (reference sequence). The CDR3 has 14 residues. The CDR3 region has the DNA TGTGCCAGTACCCCACAGGGGATTTACTATGGCTACACCTTC. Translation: CASTPQGIYYGYTF.

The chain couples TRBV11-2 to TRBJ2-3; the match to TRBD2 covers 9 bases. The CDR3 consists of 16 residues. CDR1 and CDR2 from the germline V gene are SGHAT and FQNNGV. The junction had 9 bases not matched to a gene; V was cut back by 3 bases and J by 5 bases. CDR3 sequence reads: CASSFPAGGPLDTQYF. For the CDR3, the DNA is TGTGCCAGCAGCTTCCCGGCGGGAGGGCCATTAGATACGCAGTATTTT. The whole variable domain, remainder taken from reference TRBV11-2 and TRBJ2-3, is EAGVAQSPRYKIIEKRQSVAFWCNPISGHATLYWYQQILGQGPKLLIQFQNNGVVDDSQLPKDRFSAERLKGVDSTLKIQPAKLEDSAVYLCASSFPAGGPLDTQYFGPGTRLTVL.

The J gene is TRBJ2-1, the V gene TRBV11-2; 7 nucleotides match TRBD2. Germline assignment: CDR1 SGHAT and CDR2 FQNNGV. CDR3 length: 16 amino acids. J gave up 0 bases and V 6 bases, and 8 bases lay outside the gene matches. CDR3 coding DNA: TGTGCCAGCAGGGCGGCCGGCGGGAGCTCCTACAATGAGCAGTTCTTC. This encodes CASRAAGGSSYNEQFF.

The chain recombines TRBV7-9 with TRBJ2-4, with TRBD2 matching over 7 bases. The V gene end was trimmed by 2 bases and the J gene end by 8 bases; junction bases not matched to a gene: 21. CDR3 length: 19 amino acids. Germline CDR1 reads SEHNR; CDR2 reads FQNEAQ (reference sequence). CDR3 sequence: CASSLSGPKRDGAQDIQYF. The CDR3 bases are TGTGCCAGCAGCTTATCAGGTCCGAAGCGGGATGGGGCGCAGGACATTCAGTACTTC.

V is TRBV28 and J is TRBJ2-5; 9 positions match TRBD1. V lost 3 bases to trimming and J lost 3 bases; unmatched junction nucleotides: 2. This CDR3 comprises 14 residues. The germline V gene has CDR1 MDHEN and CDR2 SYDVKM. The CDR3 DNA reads TGTGCCAGCAGTTTTTGGACAGGGGAAGAGACCCAGTACTTC. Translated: CASSFWTGEETQYF.

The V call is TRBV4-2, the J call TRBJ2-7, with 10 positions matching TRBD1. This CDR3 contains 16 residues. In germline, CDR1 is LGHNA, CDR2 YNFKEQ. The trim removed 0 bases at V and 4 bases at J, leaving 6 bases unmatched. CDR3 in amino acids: CASSQEAQGQGYEQYF. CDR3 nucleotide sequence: TGTGCCAGCAGCCAAGAAGCCCAGGGACAGGGGTACGAGCAGTACTTC.

CDR3 residues: CASSHDSNQPQHF. The CDR3 bases are TGTGCCAGCAGCCATGACAGCAATCAGCCCCAGCATTTT. The V gene is TRBV5-4, the J gene TRBJ1-5; D is unresolved. The germline V gene encodes CDR1 SGHNT and CDR2 YYREEE (reference sequence). The CDR3 extends over 13 amino acids. Trimming cost V 4 bases and J 1 base, with 6 bases left between them.

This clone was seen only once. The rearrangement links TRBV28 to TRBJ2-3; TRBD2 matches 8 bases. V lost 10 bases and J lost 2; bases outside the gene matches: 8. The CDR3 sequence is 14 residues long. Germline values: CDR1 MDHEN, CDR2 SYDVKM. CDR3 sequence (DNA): TGTGCCACTTCCCCGGGAGGGTACACAGATACGCAGTATTTT. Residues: CATSPGGYTDTQYF.

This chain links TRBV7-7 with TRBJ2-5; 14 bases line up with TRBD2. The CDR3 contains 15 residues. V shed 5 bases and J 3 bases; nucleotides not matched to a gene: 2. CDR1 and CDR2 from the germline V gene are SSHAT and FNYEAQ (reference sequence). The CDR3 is CASSPGLAGEETQYF. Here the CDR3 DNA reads TGTGCCAGCAGCCCGGGACTAGCGGGAGAAGAGACCCAGTACTTC. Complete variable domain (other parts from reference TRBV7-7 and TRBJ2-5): GAGVSQSPRYKVTKRGQDVTLRCDPISSHATLYWYQQALGQGPEFLTYFNYEAQPDKSGLPSDRFSAERPEGSISTLTIQRTEQRDSAMYRCASSPGLAGEETQYFGPGTRLLVL.

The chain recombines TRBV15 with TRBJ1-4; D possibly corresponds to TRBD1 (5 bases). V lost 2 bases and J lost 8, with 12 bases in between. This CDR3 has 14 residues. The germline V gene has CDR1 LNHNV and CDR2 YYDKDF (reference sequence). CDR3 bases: TGTGCCACCAGCAGAAACCGACAGTTCGAAAAACTGTTTTTT. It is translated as CATSRNRQFEKLFF.

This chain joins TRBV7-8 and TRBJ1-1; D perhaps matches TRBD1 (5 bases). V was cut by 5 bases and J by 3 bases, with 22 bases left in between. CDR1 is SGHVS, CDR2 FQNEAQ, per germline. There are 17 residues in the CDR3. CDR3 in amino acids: CASSPMIMGRLDTEAFF. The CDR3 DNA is TGTGCCAGCAGCCCAATGATAATGGGGCGGTTAGACACTGAAGCTTTCTTT.

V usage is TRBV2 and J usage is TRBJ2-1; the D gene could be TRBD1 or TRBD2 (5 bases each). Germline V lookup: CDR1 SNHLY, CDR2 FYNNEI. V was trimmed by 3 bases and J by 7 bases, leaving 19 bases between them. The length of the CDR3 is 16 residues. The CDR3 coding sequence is TGTGCCAGCAGTGAGTTAAATATCGGGGCAGGTAATGAGCAGTTCTTC. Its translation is CASSELNIGAGNEQFF.

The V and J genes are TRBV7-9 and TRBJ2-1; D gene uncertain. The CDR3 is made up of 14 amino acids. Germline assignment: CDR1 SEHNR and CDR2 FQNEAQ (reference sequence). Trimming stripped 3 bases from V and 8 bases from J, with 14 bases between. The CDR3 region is CASSLPVVFDEQFF. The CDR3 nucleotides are TGTGCCAGCAGCTTGCCAGTCGTTTTCGATGAGCAGTTCTTC.

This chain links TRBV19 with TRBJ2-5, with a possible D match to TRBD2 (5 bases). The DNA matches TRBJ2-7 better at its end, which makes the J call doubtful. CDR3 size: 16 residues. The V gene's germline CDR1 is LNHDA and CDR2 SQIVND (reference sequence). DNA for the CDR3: TGTGCCAGTAGTGAATCGGTCCCGGAGGCCAACTACGAGCAGTACTTC. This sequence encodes CASSESVPEANYEQYF.

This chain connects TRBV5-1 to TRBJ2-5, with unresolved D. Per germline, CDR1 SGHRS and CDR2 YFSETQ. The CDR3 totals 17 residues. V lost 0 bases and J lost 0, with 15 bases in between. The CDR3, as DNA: TGCGCCAGCAGCTTGGGTCTAGAAGTTCGGCACCAAGAGACCCAGTACTTC. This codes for CASSLGLEVRHQETQYF.

CDR3 sequence: CASSFYPGQGIEQFF. CDR3 bases: TGTGCCAGCAGTTTCTACCCGGGACAGGGAATTGAGCAGTTCTTC. V usage is TRBV27 and J usage is TRBJ2-1; TRBD1 aligns across 9 bases. CDR1 MNHEY and CDR2 SMNVEV come from the germline V gene (reference sequence). Unmatched junction bases numbered 9, after V lost 3 bases and J lost 9 bases. This CDR3 is built from 15 residues.